This T cell receptor beta chain was identified in a study of metastatic and nonmetastatic thyroid tumors. Study overall: It was across blood and tumor or nodule tissue from malignant and benign thyroid patients that repertoires were compared. Study results and limitations: For both blood and tumor, malignant thyroid tumors reportedly showed significantly higher TCR beta diversity than benign nodules did.

In the original workflow: A classifier of distant metastasis in papillary thyroid cancer was built from CDR3 differences (across clinicopathological groups). From the PCR reads, TCRdb re-called clones with MiXCR. TCRdb, rather than the study authors, made the V and J calls. The table has more than 85,000 clones, around 9.2% seen once. Treatment of any kind had been given to no patient before thyroid surgery. Trimming took 1 base from V and 2 from J, leaving 13 bases between them. Germline CDR1 SGHAT, CDR2 FQNNGV. This CDR3 comprises 16 residues. In regard to this clone: Its antigen is unidentified.

The V gene is TRBV11-2, the J gene TRBJ2-3; D ambiguous. This TCR was recovered from a female donor with papillary thyroid cancer or a benign thyroid nodule (not recorded which). Some clones in this sample may be carry-over from other donors' samples. Sequenced sample: blood. CDR3 bases: TGTGCCAGCAGCTTAGTTTATGGCTTTCCCACAGATACGCAGTATTTT. It yields the protein CASSLVYGFPTDTQYF.